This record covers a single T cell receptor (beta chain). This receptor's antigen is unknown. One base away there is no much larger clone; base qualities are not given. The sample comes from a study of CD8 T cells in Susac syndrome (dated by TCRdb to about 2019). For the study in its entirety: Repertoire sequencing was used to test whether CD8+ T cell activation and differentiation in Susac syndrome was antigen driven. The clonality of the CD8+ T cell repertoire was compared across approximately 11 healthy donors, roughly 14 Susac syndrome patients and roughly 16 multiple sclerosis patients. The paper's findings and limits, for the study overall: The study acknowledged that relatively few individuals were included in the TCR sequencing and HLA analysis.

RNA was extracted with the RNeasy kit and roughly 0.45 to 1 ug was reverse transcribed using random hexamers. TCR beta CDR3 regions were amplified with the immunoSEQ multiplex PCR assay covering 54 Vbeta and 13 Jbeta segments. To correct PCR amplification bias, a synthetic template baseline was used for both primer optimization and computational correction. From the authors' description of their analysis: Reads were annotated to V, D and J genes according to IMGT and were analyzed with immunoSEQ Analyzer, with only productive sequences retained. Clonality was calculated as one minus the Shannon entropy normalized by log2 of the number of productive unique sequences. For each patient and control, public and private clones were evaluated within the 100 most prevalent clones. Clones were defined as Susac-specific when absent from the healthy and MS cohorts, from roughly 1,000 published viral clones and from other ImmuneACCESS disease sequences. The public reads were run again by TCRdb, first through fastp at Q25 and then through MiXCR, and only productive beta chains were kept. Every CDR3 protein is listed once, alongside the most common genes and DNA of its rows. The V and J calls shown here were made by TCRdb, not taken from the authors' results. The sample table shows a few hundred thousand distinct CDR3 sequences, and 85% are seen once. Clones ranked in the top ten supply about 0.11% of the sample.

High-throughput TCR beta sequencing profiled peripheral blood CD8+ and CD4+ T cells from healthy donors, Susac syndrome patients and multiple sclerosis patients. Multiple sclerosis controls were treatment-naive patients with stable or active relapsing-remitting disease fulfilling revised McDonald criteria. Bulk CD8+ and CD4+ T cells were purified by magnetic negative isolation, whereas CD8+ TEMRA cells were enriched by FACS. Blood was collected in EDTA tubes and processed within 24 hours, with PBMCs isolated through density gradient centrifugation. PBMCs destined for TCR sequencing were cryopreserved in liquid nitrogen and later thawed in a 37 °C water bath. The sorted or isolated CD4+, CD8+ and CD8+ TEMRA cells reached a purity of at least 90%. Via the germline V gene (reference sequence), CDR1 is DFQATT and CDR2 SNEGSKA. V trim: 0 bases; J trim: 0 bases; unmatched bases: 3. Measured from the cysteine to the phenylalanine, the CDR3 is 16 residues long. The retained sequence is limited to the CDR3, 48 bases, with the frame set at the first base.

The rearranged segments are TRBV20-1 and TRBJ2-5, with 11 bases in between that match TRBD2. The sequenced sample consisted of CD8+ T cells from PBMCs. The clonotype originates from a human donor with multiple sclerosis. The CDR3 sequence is CSARDRLAGYQETQYF. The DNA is TGCAGTGCTAGAGATCGACTAGCGGGGTACCAAGAGACCCAGTACTTC.